The 14 T cell receptor beta chains below come from one sample, sequenced in a study of blood T cells in healthy people across ages. A second about 6 to 11 cycle PCR used barcoded and J-beta primers. TCRdb processed the 5' RACE reads anew with MiXCR; each CDR3 protein has one entry. Of around 650,000 distinct CDR3 sequences listed, about 34% are singletons. Sequenced material: blood. The receptors originated from a woman over 75 in good health.

This sequence joins TRBV3-1 and TRBJ2-1; 9 bases match TRBD2. Per germline, CDR1 LGHDT and CDR2 YNNKEL (reference sequence). This CDR3 spans 14 amino acids. The J segment lost 8 bases and the V segment lost 5 bases, leaving 7 bases of the junction unmatched. The CDR3 coding sequence is TGTGCCAGCAGCTTAATAGCGGGAGAAGATGAGCAGTTCTTC. It codes for CASSLIAGEDEQFF.

In this sample, this clonotype turned up many times. V and J are TRBV20-1 and TRBJ1-2, with 7 nucleotides matching TRBD1. Germline assignment: CDR1 DFQATT and CDR2 SNEGSKA (reference sequence). The CDR3 runs 17 residues. With V trimmed by 3 bases and J by 0 bases, 13 bases remained unmatched. In DNA, the CDR3 is TGCAGTGCTAGCCCGCTCCGGGACAGAGAAGCTAACTATGGCTACACCTTC. It encodes CSASPLRDREANYGYTF.

Concerning this clonotype itself: A much larger clone lies one base from this, so it may be a read error. This chain uses TRBV6-1 with TRBJ1-2; 10 bases line up with TRBD1. This CDR3 is 14 amino acids long. J lost 2 bases, V lost 8 bases, and 5 bases had no gene match. Germline lookup yields CDR1 MNHNS and CDR2 SASEGT. The CDR3, as DNA: TGTGCCAGCGGAAGACAGGGGGCGAACTATGGCTACACCTTC. It translates to CASGRQGANYGYTF.

On this clonotype itself: This sequence may be a read error, since a much larger clone differs from it by one base. V and J are TRBV20-1 and TRBJ2-7, with D tentatively TRBD1 or TRBD2 (5 bases each). Trimming left V 0 bases short and J 10 bases short, with 28 bases between. This CDR3 spans 17 amino acids. Germline CDR1 is DFQATT and CDR2 is SNEGSKA (reference sequence). The chain's CDR3 is CSARDQGTPKAVEAQYF. In DNA form, the CDR3 reads TGCAGTGCTAGAGATCAGGGCACCCCGAAGGCAGTGGAGGCCCAGTACTTC.

This clonotype was observed at least ten times. The chain uses TRBV7-6 and TRBJ2-5, with TRBD1 identical over 9 bases. J lost 2 bases, V lost 6 bases, and 10 bases had no gene match. This CDR3 has 16 residues. Germline V gene sequence: CDR1 SGHVS, CDR2 FNYEAQ. The CDR3 DNA reads TGTGCCAGCAGTCCTATTCCGGGACAGGGACAAGAGACCCAGTACTTC. Protein sequence: CASSPIPGQGQETQYF.

V is TRBV7-6 and J is TRBJ2-3; TRBD2 is a possible D gene (7 bases). Germline V CDR1 and CDR2: SGHVS, FNYEAQ. The CDR3 totals 15 residues. V was clipped by 5 bases and J by 4 bases, with 16 bases between them. CDR3 sequence (DNA): TGTGCCAGCAGCGACCGGGGGGCTAGCGCAGATACGCAGTATTTT. Translated, it gives CASSDRGASADTQYF.

This clonotype was observed many times. The chain uses TRBV20-1 and TRBJ2-3; TRBD2 aligns across 11 bases. The V segment lost 6 bases and the J segment 7 bases; nucleotides outside the gene matches: 12. The CDR3 is made up of 15 amino acids. CDR1 is DFQATT and CDR2 is SNEGSKA in the germline V gene (reference sequence). As DNA, the CDR3 is TGCAGTGCAACCCCGGGACTAGCGGACTCATATACGCAGTATTTT. Its translation is CSATPGLADSYTQYF.

This clonotype showed up many times. The chain couples TRBV5-6 to TRBJ2-6, with 7 nucleotides matching TRBD1. After removal of 4 bases from V and 2 bases from J, the junction contained 3 bases not matched to a gene. CDR3 size: 15 residues. CDR1 is SGHDT, CDR2 YYEEEE, per germline. The DNA for the CDR3 is TGTGCCAGCAGCCCGGGGACAGCTGGGGCCAACGTCCTGACTTTC. Protein: CASSPGTAGANVLTF.

This clonotype was seen once. The chain joins TRBV28 to TRBJ1-1; D possibly corresponds to TRBD1 (6 bases). V was pared by 6 bases and J by 4 bases, with 15 bases between. This CDR3 has 14 amino acids. Germline V gives CDR1 MDHEN, CDR2 SYDVKM. This chain's CDR3 is CASRAQGIGTEAFF. The CDR3 coding sequence is TGTGCCAGCAGGGCACAGGGAATTGGCACTGAAGCTTTCTTT.

A note on this clonotype: A single base separates this from a much larger clone, so it may be a read error. This CDR3 is CASGTGRDAGDNYGYTF. The DNA for the CDR3 is TGTGCTAGTGGTACTGGGAGGGACGCCGGAGATAACTATGGCTACACCTTC. This chain links TRBV12-5 with TRBJ1-2; maybe TRBD1 (5 bases). This CDR3 contains 17 residues. Germline V lookup: CDR1 LGHNT, CDR2 FRNRAP. V shed 5 bases and J shed 1 base, with 20 bases lying between them.

This clonotype was counted only a few times. A much larger clone is a single base away; this may be a read error. The rearrangement links TRBV6-1 to TRBJ2-1, with D unresolved. The germline V gene has CDR1 MNHNS and CDR2 SASEGT. V was clipped by 7 bases and J by 4 bases, with 14 bases between them. The CDR3 contains 14 residues. The CDR3 nucleotides read TGTGCCAGCACCCGGGCGATAGAGTACAATGAGCAGTTCTTC. Amino acids: CASTRAIEYNEQFF.

This clonotype appeared many times. The CDR3 spells CASSSGGQGYNEQFF. CDR3 sequence (DNA): TGTGCCAGCAGCTCCGGCGGACAGGGGTACAATGAGCAGTTCTTC. This chain connects TRBV7-3 to TRBJ2-1; 9 bases map to TRBD1. The CDR3 sequence is 15 residues long. J was trimmed by 4 bases and V by 4 bases; bases with no gene match: 5. Looked up from germline, CDR1 is SGHTA and CDR2 is FQGTGA.

With regard to this clonotype: Sequence at one end of the junction differs from germline and may be a read error. The chain uses TRBV28 and TRBJ2-3, with 7 bases fitting TRBD2. The CDR3 runs to 16 residues. From germline, CDR1 is MDHEN and CDR2 SYDVKM. The CDR3 sequence: CTSRTSSRSGLNTQYF. The CDR3 region has the DNA TGTACCAGCAGGACTAGTTCCCGGTCTGGTTTAAATACGCAGTATTTT.

This clonotype was seen ten or more times. V and J are TRBV7-2 and TRBJ1-2; the D gene is possibly TRBD1 (5 bases). The CDR3 spans 13 residues. The germline V gene has CDR1 SGHTA and CDR2 FQGNSA. Deletions cut 3 bases from V and 6 bases from J, with 11 bases between. The CDR3 nucleotides are TGTGCCAGCAGCTTGACAGTCTACGATGGCTACACCTTC. It yields the protein CASSLTVYDGYTF. Variable domain in full (rest from reference TRBV7-2 and TRBJ1-2): GAGVSQSPSNKVTEKGKDVELRCDPISGHTALYWYRQSLGQGLEFLIYFQGNSAPDKSGLPSDRFSAERTGGSVSTLTIQRTQQEDSAVYLCASSLTVYDGYTFGSGTRLTVV.